The entry below describes one T cell receptor (beta chain). Its antigen is not identified. Only in-frame clones appear in the TCRdb table, and some are missing; sequencing was by immunoSEQ multiplex PCR. The sample shows tens of thousands of clones, about 91% of them seen only once. These data are taken from a study of OX40 agonist ivuxolimab in advanced cancers. Study summary: Dose-escalation patients' cancers were hepatocellular carcinoma, melanoma, renal cell or head and neck cancer. Having had anti-PD-1, anti-PD-L1 or anti-CTLA-4 therapy before was allowed, and roughly 39% had some.

In germline, CDR1 is SGHTS, CDR2 YDEGEE. Trimming stripped 1 base from V and 8 bases from J, with 8 bases between. This CDR3 region has 12 residues. Overall study findings and caveats: Clonal expansion from baseline to week 6 occurred in both CD4+ and CD8+ T cells. Researchers report that CD8+ T cells had, on average, more expanded clones than CD4+.

The chain links TRBV5-8 to TRBJ2-3; D unclear. Specimen: CD4+ or CD8+ T cells sorted from blood, collected in a trial of the OX40 agonist ivuxolimab. The clonotype comes from an adult with an advanced solid tumor such as melanoma, head and neck, liver or kidney cancer. In DNA form, the CDR3 reads TGTGCCAGCAGCTTGCGTCTTCCTACGCAGTATTTT. This gives the protein CASSLRLPTQYF.